The present T cell receptor beta chain was sequenced within a study of T cells in Graves' hyperthyroidism and ophthalmopathy. Whole-study findings and limits: Stable hyperthyroidism and ophthalmopathy were separated using 13 V-J signatures. Most thyroid clonotypes with frequency above 0.001 were detected in blood.

Amplification targeted TCR beta CDR3 regions from RNA transcripts. TCR CDR3 underwent first-round RT-PCR with the HTBI primer set. TCRdb re-analysed the multiplex PCR reads in MiXCR, keeping a single row per CDR3 protein. The table includes 250,000 to 400,000 distinct CDR3 sequences, roughly 15% detected once. A note on this clonotype: Its antigen is still unknown. Just one base apart from a much larger clone, this may be a read error.

PBMCs were collected from an approximately 10 ml volume of fresh peripheral blood. Per germline, CDR1 MNHEY and CDR2 SVGEGT. This CDR3 is built from 11 residues. The sample comprised blood. The sequence was obtained from a woman aged 40-49 years with Graves' ophthalmopathy. The chain joins TRBV6-2 or TRBV6-3 to TRBJ1-3; perhaps TRBD1 as D (6 bases). The CDR3 DNA follows: TGTGCCAGCAGACTTGGGGACACCGTATATTTT. It is translated as CASRLGDTVYF.